Reported below is one T cell receptor (beta chain). Its antigen is currently unknown. Every patient experienced relapse after autologous stem cell transplantation, and brentuximab vedotin exposure varied. CDR1 and CDR2 (germline): GTSNPN, SVGIG (reference sequence). Trimming removed 5 bases from V and 9 bases from J; junction bases left unmatched: 5. CDR3 size: 13 residues. Data came from immunoSEQ multiplex PCR; TCRdb stores just in-frame clones and leaves some out. The table lists about 40,000 clones, about 90% of them singletons. The source of the sample is a study of PD-1 blockade in classical Hodgkin lymphoma. Overall study findings and caveats: CD4+ TCR diversity rose significantly by C4D1, and CD8+ TCR diversity did not.

Here the sequenced sample was peripheral blood mononuclear cells (PBMCs), taken at baseline. This clonotype was sampled from a human donor with classical Hodgkin lymphoma. This sequence joins TRBV30 and TRBJ2-1, with 12 bases lining up with TRBD2. The CDR3 is CAWDLAGGSEQFF. CDR3 sequence (DNA): TGTGCCTGGGACCTAGCGGGAGGGAGTGAGCAGTTCTTC.